Following are 21 T cell receptor beta chains from one sample sequenced in a study of OX40 agonist ivuxolimab in advanced cancers. Clones were read by immunoSEQ multiplex PCR, and TCRdb kept only the in-frame ones, dropping some. The sample records around 39,000 clones, 82% being singletons. This sample comprised CD4+ or CD8+ T cells sorted from blood, obtained in a trial of the OX40 agonist ivuxolimab. Receptor source: an adult with an advanced solid tumor such as melanoma, head and neck, liver or kidney cancer.

The chain combines TRBV7-2 with TRBJ2-3; 14 nucleotides match TRBD2. Germline trimming cut 5 bases from V and 10 bases from J; bases unmatched to any gene: 5. There are 14 residues in the CDR3. CDR1 is SGHTA and CDR2 is FQGNSA in the germline V gene. CDR3 nucleotide sequence: TGTGCCAGCAGCCAAGGGACTAGCGGGGGAGCGCAGTATTTT. Its translation: CASSQGTSGGAQYF. Based on the CDR3 plus reference TRBV7-2 and TRBJ2-3, the full variable domain is GAGVSQSPSNKVTEKGKDVELRCDPISGHTALYWYRQSLGQGLEFLIYFQGNSAPDKSGLPSDRFSAERTGGSVSTLTIQRTQQEDSAVYLCASSQGTSGGAQYFGPGTRLTVL.

The V call is TRBV7-2, the J call TRBJ2-6, with a tentative D call TRBD2 (6 bases). The V gene's germline CDR1 is SGHTA and CDR2 FQGNSA. Trimming removed 1 base from V and 0 bases from J, with 13 bases in between. There are 18 residues in the CDR3. This CDR3 reads CASSLGGGGNSGANVLTF. The CDR3 DNA reads TGTGCCAGCAGCTTAGGGGGCGGAGGGAACTCTGGGGCCAACGTCCTGACTTTC. Together with reference TRBV7-2 and TRBJ2-6, the CDR3 gives the full variable domain: GAGVSQSPSNKVTEKGKDVELRCDPISGHTALYWYRQSLGQGLEFLIYFQGNSAPDKSGLPSDRFSAERTGGSVSTLTIQRTQQEDSAVYLCASSLGGGGNSGANVLTFGAGSRLTVL.

In DNA, the CDR3 is TGCAGCACCCGAGTAGGGGGGGCCGGGGAGCTGTTTTTT. Its translation: CSTRVGGAGELFF. The J gene is TRBJ2-2, the V gene TRBV29-1; D perhaps matches TRBD2 (7 bases). V lost 8 bases, J lost 6 bases, and 16 bases lay in between. The length of the CDR3 is 13 residues. CDR1 is SQVTM, CDR2 ANQGSEA, per germline.

The chain carries TRBV19 and TRBJ1-2; D may be TRBD1 (6 bases). The CDR3 loop spans 14 amino acids. The V gene lost 8 bases and the J gene lost 3 bases, with 16 bases spanning the gap. CDR1 is LNHDA and CDR2 is SQIVND in the germline V gene (reference sequence). The CDR3: CASAQDSTYYGYTF. DNA for the CDR3: TGTGCCAGTGCACAGGACAGTACCTACTATGGCTACACCTTC.

The chain couples TRBV5-6 to TRBJ1-2; D perhaps matches TRBD1 (5 bases). V was cut by 3 bases and J by 0 bases, with 18 bases left in between. The CDR3 spans 17 residues. Germline CDR1 and CDR2: SGHDT and YYEEEE. Here the CDR3 reads CASSSTGIPGANYGYTF. CDR3 in DNA: TGTGCCAGCAGCTCAACAGGTATACCTGGTGCTAACTATGGCTACACCTTC.

J is TRBJ1-1 and V is TRBV5-5; D possibly corresponds to TRBD1 (6 bases). The length of the CDR3 is 14 residues. From germline, CDR1 is SGHKS and CDR2 YYEKEE (reference sequence). The V and J ends lost 3 bases and 0 bases respectively, with 9 bases between them. In nucleotides, the CDR3 is TGTGCCAGCAGCTGGGACATCATGAACACTGAAGCTTTCTTT. This encodes CASSWDIMNTEAFF.

This clone occurred a few times. The DNA for the CDR3 is TGTGCCAGCAGTGGAATAGTTCCCCCCCTCCACTTT. This sequence encodes CASSGIVPPLHF. The rearrangement uses TRBV27 and TRBJ1-6; no definite D call. The CDR3 covers 12 residues. Germline values: CDR1 MNHEY, CDR2 SMNVEV (reference sequence). Trimming took 5 bases from V and 13 from J, leaving 12 bases between them.

The rearrangement links TRBV5-1 to TRBJ1-4; TRBD1 agrees at 9 bases. This CDR3 spans 13 amino acids. Germline loops: CDR1 SGHRS, CDR2 YFSETQ. V was pared by 5 bases and J by 8 bases, with 4 bases of the junction left unmatched. The CDR3 coding sequence is TGCGCCAGCAGGGGGACAGGGCACGAAAAACTGTTTTTT. The encoded protein is CASRGTGHEKLFF.

The chain employs TRBV7-9 and TRBJ2-3, with D perhaps matching TRBD1 (6 bases). This CDR3 contains 15 residues. Germline CDR1 and CDR2: SEHNR and FQNEAQ (reference sequence). The ends were cut back, 6 bases at V and 1 base at J, with 14 bases in the middle. CDR3 nucleotides: TGTGCCAGCAGGCCACAGGGTAGGGGCACAGATACGCAGTATTTT. Residues: CASRPQGRGTDTQYF.

V is TRBV6-6 and J is TRBJ2-5; 11 positions agree with TRBD1. Germline CDR1 is MNHNY and CDR2 is SVGAGI (reference sequence). J was trimmed by 9 bases and V by 2 bases; bases with no gene match: 8. The CDR3 length is 15 residues. CDR3 loop: CASSYRDRGSGAQYF. The CDR3 DNA is TGTGCCAGCAGTTACCGGGACAGGGGGTCTGGGGCCCAGTACTTC.

Only a few counts were recorded for this clone. The chain employs TRBV10-2 and TRBJ2-5, with TRBD1 matching over 7 bases. Germline V lookup: CDR1 WSHSY, CDR2 SAAADI. CDR3 length equals 15 residues. J was trimmed by 4 bases and V by 5 bases; bases with no gene match: 10. The CDR3 is CASSSNRGTVETQYF. CDR3 DNA: TGCGCCAGCAGTTCGAACAGGGGAACGGTAGAGACCCAGTACTTC.

This clone was counted between two and nine times. The genes are TRBV7-3 and TRBJ1-5; the D is unclear. Between the trimmed V and J ends, which lost 2 bases and 0 bases, there was a span of 5 bases. Germline V gives CDR1 SGHTA, CDR2 FQGTGA. The CDR3 extends over 14 amino acids. CDR3 region: CASSLDPSNQPQHF. As DNA, the CDR3 is TGTGCCAGCAGCTTAGACCCTAGCAATCAGCCCCAGCATTTT. Filled out from reference TRBV7-3 and TRBJ1-5, the complete variable domain reads GAGVSQTPSNKVTEKGKYVELRCDPISGHTALYWYRQSLGQGPEFLIYFQGTGAADDSGLPNDRFFAVRPEGSVSTLKIQRTERGDSAVYLCASSLDPSNQPQHFGDGTRLSIL.

The rearrangement links TRBV10-1 to TRBJ2-3; no definite D call. In germline, CDR1 is WNHNN, CDR2 SYGVQD (reference sequence). V was trimmed by 6 bases and J by 0 bases, leaving 13 bases between them. CDR3 length: 15 amino acids. The CDR3: CASSRSSWSTDTQYF. The DNA for the CDR3 is TGCGCCAGCAGCCGTTCCAGTTGGAGCACAGATACGCAGTATTTT.

This sequence joins TRBV7-2 and TRBJ1-4; 7 bases are a match to TRBD1. V lost 6 bases, J lost 8 bases, and 18 bases stayed unmatched. The CDR3 totals 17 residues. The germline CDR1 and CDR2 sequences are SGHTA and FQGNSA. CDR3 residues: CASSLNPPGTVKEKLFF. CDR3 nucleotides: TGTGCCAGCAGTCTAAACCCCCCCGGGACAGTAAAGGAAAAACTGTTTTTT.

The chain couples TRBV29-1 to TRBJ2-5; 13 bases line up with TRBD2. Trimming at V came to 0 bases and at J to 7 bases, leaving 5 bases not matched to a gene. Germline values: CDR1 SQVTM, CDR2 ANQGSEA. The CDR3 is made up of 15 amino acids. The CDR3 region is CSVEEGLAGFGTQYF. The CDR3 DNA sequence: TGCAGCGTTGAAGAGGGACTAGCGGGGTTTGGGACCCAGTACTTC.

The chain couples TRBV14 to TRBJ1-2; 9 nucleotides match TRBD1. The J segment lost 7 bases and the V segment lost 1 base, leaving 4 bases of the junction unmatched. CDR1 and CDR2 from the germline V gene are SGHDN and FVKESK. The length of the CDR3 is 14 residues. The CDR3 spells CASSQGDRVRGYTF. In DNA, the CDR3 is TGTGCCAGCAGCCAAGGGGACAGGGTTCGTGGCTACACCTTC.

The genes are TRBV20-1 and TRBJ1-4; a weak D match, TRBD1 (5 bases). This CDR3 contains 11 residues. The V gene lost 5 bases and the J gene lost 10 bases, with 11 bases spanning the gap. Germline CDR1 is DFQATT and CDR2 is SNEGSKA (reference sequence). CDR3 sequence: CSASPRGKLFF. DNA for the CDR3: TGCAGTGCTTCCCCGAGGGGAAAACTGTTTTTT.

The CDR3 sequence: CASSYEAVYGYTF. The CDR3 bases are TGTGCCAGCAGTTACGAGGCCGTATATGGCTACACCTTC. The chain links TRBV6-5 to TRBJ1-2; D uncertain. V was clipped by 2 bases and J by 5 bases, with 9 bases between them. CDR3 length equals 13 residues. CDR1 is MNHEY and CDR2 is SVGAGI in the germline V gene.

The chain carries TRBV5-1 and TRBJ2-3; the match to TRBD1 covers 8 bases. V was pared by 5 bases and J by 1 base, with 6 bases of the junction left unmatched. This CDR3 is built from 15 residues. CDR1 is SGHRS, CDR2 YFSETQ, per germline. The CDR3 sequence: CASRVQGGRTDTQYF. CDR3 sequence (DNA): TGCGCCAGCAGAGTACAGGGGGGACGCACAGATACGCAGTATTTT.

CDR3 loop: CASRGLYGYTF. CDR3 sequence (DNA): TGTGCCAGTAGGGGCCTTTATGGCTACACCTTC. The chain uses TRBV19 and TRBJ1-2, with D unclear. This CDR3 has 11 residues. V was trimmed by 6 bases and J by 5 bases, leaving 7 bases between them. Germline values: CDR1 LNHDA, CDR2 SQIVND (reference sequence).

The chain combines TRBV11-2 with TRBJ2-2; D is uncertain. Trimming cost V 5 bases and J 5 bases, with 9 bases left between them. The CDR3 is 13 residues long. Germline V gene sequence: CDR1 SGHAT, CDR2 FQNNGV. CDR3 sequence (DNA): TGTGCCAGCAGCCTTCTAAGGACCGGGGAGCTGTTTTTT. This sequence encodes CASSLLRTGELFF.